This entry lists 14 T cell receptor beta chains sequenced from one sample in a study of long-term antiretroviral therapy in people with HIV. An immunoSEQ assay, version v3.0, was performed at survey level. Measured with immunoSEQ multiplex PCR; TCRdb has only the in-frame clones, and not every one. The repertoire holds roughly 9,200 clones, with nearly 80% as singletons. The input for sequencing was unsorted PBMCs, taken 0.6 years before starting antiretroviral therapy. The receptors originated from a man in his forties or fifties with HIV.

The chain joins TRBV27 to TRBJ2-7; a weak D match, TRBD1 (5 bases). The germline V and J ends were trimmed by 5 bases and 4 bases, with 9 bases remaining between them. Germline V gene lookup returns CDR1 MNHEY and CDR2 SMNVEV (reference sequence). The CDR3 runs to 12 residues. The CDR3 DNA sequence: TGTGCCAGCAGTAAGGGGTCGTACGAGCAGTACTTC. Translation: CASSKGSYEQYF.

This clone has a handful of counts. The chain recombines TRBV19 with TRBJ1-1; TRBD1 is a possible D gene (6 bases). Germline lookup yields CDR1 LNHDA and CDR2 SQIVND (reference sequence). V was clipped by 3 bases and J by 1 base, with 9 bases between them. The CDR3 spans 14 residues. In DNA form, the CDR3 reads TGTGCCAGTAGTATTCTCAGGGGGAACACTGAAGCTTTCTTT. Translated, it gives CASSILRGNTEAFF.

J is TRBJ1-5 and V is TRBV7-9; D possibly corresponds to TRBD1 (6 bases). The CDR3 has 14 amino acids. V lost 1 base, J lost 7 bases, and 11 bases lay in between. Germline V gene data show CDR1 as SEHNR and CDR2 as FQNEAQ (reference sequence). Here the CDR3 reads CASSLGAGDQPQHF. As DNA, the CDR3 is TGTGCCAGCAGCTTAGGGGCAGGGGACCAGCCCCAGCATTTT.

The J gene is TRBJ1-4, the V gene TRBV6-9, with a weak D call TRBD1 (5 bases). Trimming took 2 bases from V and 0 from J, leaving 10 bases between them. CDR3 length equals 16 residues. CDR1 and CDR2 (germline): MNHGY, SVAAGI. The CDR3 reads CASSYAGSATNEKLFF. DNA for the CDR3: TGTGCCAGCAGTTATGCAGGGTCGGCAACTAATGAAAAACTGTTTTTT.

This clone occurred a few times. The chain joins TRBV30 to TRBJ1-4; no clear D. The CDR3 length is 15 residues. From germline, CDR1 is GTSNPN and CDR2 SVGIG (reference sequence). V was shortened by 4 bases and J by 4 bases, with 16 bases between the two germline ends. The CDR3 protein is CAWNPLGGYNEKLFF. CDR3 sequence (DNA): TGTGCCTGGAATCCTTTGGGCGGATATAATGAAAAACTGTTTTTT.

This chain connects TRBV7-8 to TRBJ1-6, with D possibly TRBD1 on 6 matching bases. Trimming removed 4 bases from V and 0 bases from J, with 16 bases in between. Per the germline V gene, CDR1 is SGHVS and CDR2 is FQNEAQ. The CDR3 spans 18 residues. The CDR3 DNA follows: TGTGCCAGCAGCTCTCAGACAGGCCTTCTCTCCTATAATTCACCCCTCCACTTT. It specifies CASSSQTGLLSYNSPLHF.

This chain links TRBV6-5 with TRBJ1-6; D perhaps matches TRBD1 (5 bases). The germline V and J ends were trimmed by 9 bases and 5 bases, with 11 bases remaining between them. From germline, CDR1 is MNHEY and CDR2 SVGAGI. CDR3 size: 13 residues. The CDR3 loop reads CASLGADNSPLHF. The DNA for the CDR3 is TGTGCCAGTCTTGGGGCAGATAATTCACCCCTCCACTTT.

The chain couples TRBV9 to TRBJ1-2; 7 bases map to TRBD1. The CDR3 has 12 amino acids. Germline loops: CDR1 SGDLS, CDR2 YYNGEE. The V gene end was trimmed by 3 bases and the J gene end by 8 bases; junction bases not matched to a gene: 4. The CDR3 nucleotides read TGTGCCAGCAGCGGAGACAGGGAAGGCTACACCTTC. The encoded protein is CASSGDREGYTF.

The chain has TRBV7-9 and TRBJ1-5; D is unclear. The germline gives CDR1 SEHNR, CDR2 FQNEAQ (reference sequence). This CDR3 contains 12 residues. V shed 4 bases and J shed 4 bases, with 5 bases lying between them. CDR3 in DNA: TGTGCCAGCAGCTCTCCAAATCAGCCCCAGCATTTT. This codes for CASSSPNQPQHF.

The chain is built from TRBV6-5 and TRBJ2-7, with TRBD2 as a possible D gene (5 bases). Germline V gene data show CDR1 as MNHEY and CDR2 as SVGAGI. The CDR3 loop spans 13 amino acids. V shed 5 bases and J shed 3 bases, with 11 bases lying between them. The chain's CDR3 is CASSGGRSYEQYF. The CDR3 region has the DNA TGTGCCAGCAGTGGAGGACGGAGCTACGAGCAGTACTTC.

The rearrangement uses TRBV4-1 and TRBJ1-2; TRBD1 might be the D (5 bases). CDR3 size: 13 residues. The ends were cut back, 2 bases at V and 8 bases at J, with 12 bases in the middle. Germline values: CDR1 MGHRA, CDR2 YSYEKL. CDR3 region: CASSQRQGGGYTF. Here the CDR3 DNA reads TGCGCCAGCAGCCAAAGGCAGGGCGGCGGCTACACCTTC.

The chain has TRBV6-5 and TRBJ1-1; possible D gene TRBD1, 6 bases. The length of the CDR3 is 14 residues. V was clipped by 2 bases and J by 4 bases, with 11 bases between them. Germline lookup yields CDR1 MNHEY and CDR2 SVGAGI. As DNA, the CDR3 is TGTGCCAGCAGTTACCGGACAGCGGGCACTGAAGCTTTCTTT. Translation: CASSYRTAGTEAFF.

This chain links TRBV9 with TRBJ2-3; 14 nucleotides align to TRBD2. The germline V gene has CDR1 SGDLS and CDR2 YYNGEE. The V segment lost 3 bases and the J segment 11 bases; nucleotides outside the gene matches: 5. This CDR3 is 14 amino acids long. Here the CDR3 reads CASSAGTSGGLQYF. The CDR3, as DNA: TGTGCCAGCAGCGCCGGGACTAGCGGGGGACTGCAGTATTTT.

In its sample, this clone was seen once. The chain joins TRBV19 to TRBJ2-3; D uncertain. Germline V gives CDR1 LNHDA, CDR2 SQIVND (reference sequence). CDR3 size: 12 residues. Trimming cost V 6 bases and J 8 bases, with 12 bases left between them. This CDR3 is CASSRIEATQYF. The CDR3 DNA reads TGTGCCAGTAGCAGAATTGAGGCTACGCAGTATTTT.